This is a list of T cell receptor beta chains from one sample in a study of post-analysis software for immune sequencing data. TCRdb reprocessed the PCR reads via MiXCR and lists one record per CDR3 protein. The sample records roughly 650,000 distinct CDR3 sequences, 55% to 60% being singletons. The sequenced material came from blood. The receptors stem from a girl aged 2-10 years with multiple sclerosis. The conserved cysteine and the conserved F or W are not part of the CDR3 here. The order of the fields is D gene, J gene, V gene, CDR3 length, CDR3 protein. The D gene is left open where the match is weak.

>TRBD1|TRBJ2-3|TRBV6-5|14
ASSSRTQGYTDTQY
>TRBD2|TRBJ2-7|TRBV20-1|12
SASLAAEPYEQY
>-|TRBJ1-1|TRBV11-3|12
ASSLVRGSTEAF
>-|TRBJ2-1|TRBV10-3|12
AISDRDVINEQF
>-|TRBJ2-7|TRBV6-1|12
ASSEGTNSYEQY
>-|TRBJ2-4|TRBV24-1|12
ATSQGLAKNIQY
>TRBD1|TRBJ2-5|TRBV5-6|14
ASSLEGPTGAETQY
>TRBD1|TRBJ2-7|TRBV29-1|13
SVAATGSPRGEQY
>-|-|TRBV12-3/TRBV12-4|18
ASSLDRTGIVRGVPYEQY
>TRBD1|-|TRBV12-3/TRBV12-4|10
ASSNRGAEQY